This TCR beta chain is drawn from a study of identifying expanded T cells in peripheral blood. The method was immunoSEQ multiplex PCR; TCRdb's version includes in-frame clones alone and lacks a portion of them. The sample comprises 100,000 to 150,000 clones, 65% to 90% of which are singletons, and 8.4% rests with the top ten. CDR1 SGHTA and CDR2 FQGNSA come from the germline V gene. The CDR3 length is 16 residues. The V and J ends lost 1 base and 5 bases, in that order; junction bases with no gene match: 8. The chain links TRBV7-2 to TRBJ1-1; TRBD1 matches at 9 bases. This TCR derives from a person aged 18 to 75 in good health. Sequences were obtained from blood. CDR3 coding DNA: TGTGCCAGCAGCTTAGTGCCCACAGGGGGCTGGACTGAAGCTTTCTTT. It codes for CASSLVPTGGWTEAFF.